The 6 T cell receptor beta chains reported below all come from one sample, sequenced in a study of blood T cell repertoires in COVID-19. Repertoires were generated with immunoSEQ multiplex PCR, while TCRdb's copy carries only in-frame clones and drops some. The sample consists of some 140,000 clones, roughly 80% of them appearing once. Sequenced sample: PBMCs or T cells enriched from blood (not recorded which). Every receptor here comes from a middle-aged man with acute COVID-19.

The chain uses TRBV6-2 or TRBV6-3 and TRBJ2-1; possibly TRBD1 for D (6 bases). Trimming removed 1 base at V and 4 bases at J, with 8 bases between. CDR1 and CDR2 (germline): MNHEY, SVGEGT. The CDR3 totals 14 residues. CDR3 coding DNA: TGTGCCAGCAGTTACTTGACAGGATACAATGAGCAGTTCTTC. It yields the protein CASSYLTGYNEQFF.

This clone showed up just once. CDR3 in DNA: TGTGCCAGTAGTATAGATAGAAGACAGGACACCGGGGAGCTGTTTTTT. The encoded protein is CASSIDRRQDTGELFF. The chain is built from TRBV19 and TRBJ2-2, with D possibly being TRBD1 (6 bases). V lost 0 bases and J lost 3, with 11 bases in between. Germline CDR1 reads LNHDA; CDR2 reads SQIVND (reference sequence). The CDR3 has 16 residues.

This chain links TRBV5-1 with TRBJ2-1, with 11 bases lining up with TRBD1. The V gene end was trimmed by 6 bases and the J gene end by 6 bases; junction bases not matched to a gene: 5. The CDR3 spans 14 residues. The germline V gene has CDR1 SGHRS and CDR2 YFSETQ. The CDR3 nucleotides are TGCGCCAGCAAAGGGACAGGGGGTCCCAATGAGCAGTTCTTC. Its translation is CASKGTGGPNEQFF.

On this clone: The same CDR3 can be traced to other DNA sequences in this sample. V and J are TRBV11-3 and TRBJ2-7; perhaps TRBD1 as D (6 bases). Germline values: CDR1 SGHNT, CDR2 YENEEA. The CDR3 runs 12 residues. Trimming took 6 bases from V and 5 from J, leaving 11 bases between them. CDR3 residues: CASSSDSHEQYF. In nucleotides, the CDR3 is TGTGCCAGCAGTTCGGACAGCCACGAGCAGTACTTC.

DNA of the CDR3: TGTGCCAGCAGTGACCAGCGAGGCGGAAACACCATATATTTT. As protein: CASSDQRGGNTIYF. This chain connects TRBV2 to TRBJ1-3; no reliable D call. This CDR3 has 14 residues. V was cut by 3 bases and J by 4 bases, with 10 bases left in between. Germline V lookup: CDR1 SNHLY, CDR2 FYNNEI.

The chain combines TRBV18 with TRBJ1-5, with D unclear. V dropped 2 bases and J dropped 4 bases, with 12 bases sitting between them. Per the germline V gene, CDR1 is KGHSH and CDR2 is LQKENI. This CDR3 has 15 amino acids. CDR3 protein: CASSPSTVENQPQHF. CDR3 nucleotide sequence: TGTGCCAGCTCACCAAGCACGGTCGAAAATCAGCCCCAGCATTTT.